This T cell receptor (beta chain) was identified in a study of cytomegalovirus exposure and HLA in healthy donors. This clone was observed once. Antigen unknown. Notes on the study in general: Whilst most TCR sequences proved rare, a subset of public TCRs occurred across many donors. Within the roughly 120 validation repertoires, first-cohort TCR clusters tended to co-occur, according to a later analysis. Some TCR beta chains (about 180 of them) were listed as cytomegalovirus-associated. A classifier reportedly called cytomegalovirus status with high sensitivity and specificity.

Sequenced by immunoSEQ multiplex PCR; TCRdb stores in-frame clones only, minus some. The sample carries tens of thousands of clones, 93% recorded once. V shed 6 bases, J shed 7 bases, and the junction held 12 bases outside the gene matches. The germline gives CDR1 SGHVS, CDR2 FQNEAQ. This CDR3 is built from 14 residues. The genes are TRBV7-8 and TRBJ2-7; 7 bases map to TRBD1. The origin of this receptor is a woman between 18 and 29 years old in good health and CMV-seronegative. Input material: PBMCs. The CDR3 DNA follows: TGTGCCAGCAGTCCCGGAGACAGGGCGAGTGAGCAGTACGTC. Residues: CASSPGDRASEQYV.